The present T cell receptor (beta chain) was sequenced within a study of cytomegalovirus exposure and HLA in healthy donors. Generated by immunoSEQ multiplex PCR, the TCRdb table keeps only in-frame clones and is missing some. The sample yields 90,000 or so clones, 85% seen once. V gave up 3 bases and J gave up 4 bases; unmatched junction bases: 3. The germline V gene encodes CDR1 MNHEY and CDR2 SMNVEV (reference sequence). The CDR3 totals 14 residues. The sample was PBMCs. This clonotype originated in a man aged 18 to 35 in good health and CMV-seropositive. The chain has TRBV27 and TRBJ2-3; 8 bases match TRBD1. CDR3 region: CASSLGQAADTQYF. CDR3 coding DNA: TGTGCCAGCAGTTTGGGACAGGCGGCAGATACGCAGTATTTT.